The clone carrying this TCR beta chain came up a few times. Its antigen remains unidentified. This record belongs to a study of early T cells in non-severe SARS-CoV-2 infection. For the study at large: It was bulk RNA from unsorted whole blood that was sequenced, and the chains were unpaired. General observations from the study: Reliance on VDJdb matching favored anti-spike CD8 responses; private and CD4 specificities were missed.

Each single cDNA molecule received a unique molecular identifier. TCRdb passed the 5' RACE reads through MiXCR, listing each CDR3 protein once. The sample carries tens of thousands of distinct CDR3 sequences, about 13% recorded once. Germline V gives CDR1 LGHNA, CDR2 YSLEER. The V end was cut by 1 base, the J end by 0 bases, with 16 bases between. The CDR3 runs to 19 residues. The specimen comprised whole blood, sampled at baseline. This receptor was identified in an adult who was a healthcare worker with PCR-confirmed SARS-CoV-2 infection or an uninfected control (not recorded which). The chain recombines TRBV4-3 with TRBJ1-6; no firm D call. CDR3 amino acids: CASSQGMHGSSSYNSPLHF. The DNA of the CDR3 is TGCGCCAGCAGCCAAGGGATGCATGGCAGTTCCTCCTATAATTCACCCCTCCACTTT.